A single sample is the source of the 26 T cell receptor beta chains below, sequenced in a study of blood T cell repertoires in COVID-19. Libraries were prepared by immunoSEQ multiplex PCR; TCRdb keeps only in-frame clonotypes and omits some of them. The sample lists some 300,000 clones, around 90% occurring once. The sequenced sample was peripheral blood. The receptors were gathered from a man between 70 and 80 years old with acute or convalescent COVID-19.

The chain has TRBV7-9 and TRBJ2-3; D perhaps matches TRBD2 (6 bases). The CDR3 runs to 11 residues. Germline CDR1 and CDR2: SEHNR and FQNEAQ (reference sequence). The CDR3 protein is CGAGSTDTQYF. The DNA for the CDR3 is TGTGGGGCGGGGAGCACAGATACGCAGTATTTT. The full variable domain, rest sourced from reference TRBV7-9 and TRBJ2-3, is DTGVSQNPRHKITKRGQNVTFRCDPISEHNRLYWYRQTLGQGPEFLTYFQNEAQLEKSRLLSDRFSAERPKGSFSTLEIQRTEQGDSAMYLCGAGSTDTQYFGPGTRLTVL.

The chain is built from TRBV18 and TRBJ2-1; 7 nucleotides align to TRBD2. J gave up 1 base and V 2 bases, and 2 bases lay outside the gene matches. CDR1 is KGHSH and CDR2 is LQKENI in the germline V gene. The CDR3 has 15 amino acids. CDR3 sequence reads: CASSPSGGSYNEQFF. The CDR3 region has the DNA TGTGCCAGCTCACCATCCGGGGGGTCCTACAATGAGCAGTTCTTC.

The V and J genes are TRBV6-6 and TRBJ2-7; TRBD2 is a possible D gene (7 bases). The CDR3 has 15 residues. Per germline, CDR1 MNHNY and CDR2 SVGAGI (reference sequence). The germline V and J ends were trimmed by 2 bases and 3 bases, with 14 bases remaining between them. The CDR3, as DNA: TGTGCCAGCAGTTACGGCGGGAGAGGGGGCTACGAGCAGTACTTC. Translated, it gives CASSYGGRGGYEQYF.

This clone appeared a few times. The chain uses TRBV9 and TRBJ2-7; a possible D gene is TRBD1 (6 bases). V lost 4 bases and J 3 bases, leaving 11 bases between the germline ends. This CDR3 has 13 residues. Germline V gene sequence: CDR1 SGDLS, CDR2 YYNGEE. The CDR3 region has the DNA TGTGCCAGCAGCCCCGGACAGCTCTACGAGCAGTACTTC. Its protein is CASSPGQLYEQYF.

This rearrangement joins TRBV19 to TRBJ2-2; a weak D match, TRBD2 (5 bases). Trimming pared 10 bases from V and 6 bases from J, leaving 18 bases between. CDR1 and CDR2 (germline): LNHDA, SQIVND (reference sequence). CDR3 size: 14 residues. The CDR3 spells CANPLDLKAGELFF. The CDR3 nucleotides are TGTGCCAACCCCCTGGACTTAAAGGCCGGGGAGCTGTTTTTT.

This chain links TRBV5-1 with TRBJ2-1; weak D call: TRBD1 (6 bases). Trimming took 5 bases from V and 5 from J, leaving 11 bases between them. In germline, CDR1 is SGHRS, CDR2 YFSETQ. This CDR3 has 13 residues. The CDR3 sequence: CASRRDTNNEQFF. DNA for the CDR3: TGCGCCAGCAGAAGGGACACTAACAATGAGCAGTTCTTC.

This clone was seen once. The chain links TRBV7-9 to TRBJ1-2, with 8 bases fitting TRBD1. Trimming took 5 bases from V and 6 from J; bases not matched to a gene: 8. Germline V gene lookup returns CDR1 SEHNR and CDR2 FQNEAQ (reference sequence). The length of the CDR3 is 14 residues. CDR3 sequence: CASSGQGAGDGYTF. In nucleotides, the CDR3 is TGTGCCAGCAGCGGCCAGGGGGCTGGGGATGGCTACACCTTC.

This chain connects TRBV18 to TRBJ2-7, with D tentatively TRBD1 (5 bases). Trimming cost V 4 bases and J 3 bases, with 10 bases left between them. Germline V lookup: CDR1 KGHSH, CDR2 LQKENI. The CDR3 is 13 amino acids. The CDR3 region has the DNA TGTGCCAGCTCACTCACGACAGACTACGAGCAGTACTTC. The encoded protein is CASSLTTDYEQYF.

CDR3 sequence reads: CSVAQTLTTEAFF. Written as DNA, the CDR3 is TGCAGCGTTGCCCAGACTCTGACGACTGAAGCTTTCTTT. This sequence joins TRBV29-1 and TRBJ1-1; D unresolved. Germline V lookup: CDR1 SQVTM, CDR2 ANQGSEA. V was pared by 4 bases and J by 5 bases, with 14 bases between. The length of the CDR3 is 13 residues.

The V gene is TRBV24-1, the J gene TRBJ2-1; 7 positions agree with TRBD2. V shed 4 bases and J 6 bases; nucleotides not matched to a gene: 8. Germline assignment: CDR1 KGHDR and CDR2 SFDVKD. This CDR3 has 15 amino acids. The CDR3 loop is CATSDPAGVRNEQFF. The CDR3, as DNA: TGTGCCACCAGTGACCCGGCGGGAGTCCGCAATGAGCAGTTCTTC.

The sample holds a few counts of this clone. The same CDR3 can be traced to other DNA sequences in this sample. The V and J genes are TRBV18 and TRBJ2-5; 11 bases map to TRBD1. In germline, CDR1 is KGHSH, CDR2 LQKENI. The V and J ends lost 2 bases and 5 bases, in that order; junction bases with no gene match: 4. The CDR3 loop spans 15 amino acids. The CDR3 reads CASSPGTGGRETQYF. CDR3 sequence (DNA): TGTGCCAGCTCACCAGGGACAGGGGGTCGGGAGACCCAGTACTTC.

The chain uses TRBV19 and TRBJ2-1; 9 bases fit TRBD2. J gave up 2 bases and V 5 bases, and 10 bases lay outside the gene matches. The germline gives CDR1 LNHDA, CDR2 SQIVND (reference sequence). This CDR3 region has 17 residues. CDR3 region: CASSSIAGERAYNEQFF. In DNA form, the CDR3 reads TGTGCCAGTAGTTCCATAGCGGGAGAACGGGCCTACAATGAGCAGTTCTTC.

The V gene is TRBV4-2, the J gene TRBJ2-5; D is uncertain. The V end was cut by 1 base, the J end by 1 base, with 7 bases between. The CDR3 totals 14 residues. In germline, CDR1 is LGHNA, CDR2 YNFKEQ. CDR3 residues: CASSQGAVQETQYF. CDR3 sequence (DNA): TGTGCCAGCAGCCAAGGGGCAGTCCAAGAGACCCAGTACTTC.

This clone was recorded at least ten times. CDR3 sequence reads: CASSEQTGPYSPLHF. The CDR3, as DNA: TGTGCCAGCAGCGAACAGACAGGGCCTTATTCACCCCTCCACTTT. The rearrangement links TRBV11-2 to TRBJ1-6, with TRBD1 identical over 7 bases. Trimming took 5 bases from V and 8 from J; bases not matched to a gene: 9. This CDR3 spans 15 amino acids. CDR1 and CDR2 (germline): SGHAT, FQNNGV.

CDR3 in DNA: TGTGCCAGCCTGCCGAGGACAGGCGACAATTCACCCCTCCACTTT. This sequence encodes CASLPRTGDNSPLHF. The rearrangement links TRBV19 to TRBJ1-6; 7 bases map to TRBD1. The CDR3 consists of 15 residues. Per germline, CDR1 LNHDA and CDR2 SQIVND (reference sequence). The trim removed 9 bases at V and 7 bases at J, leaving 12 bases unmatched.

V and J are TRBV5-1 and TRBJ2-3; D call uncertain. The CDR3 totals 14 residues. V was shortened by 2 bases and J by 2 bases, with 9 bases between the two germline ends. Per the germline V gene, CDR1 is SGHRS and CDR2 is YFSETQ. The CDR3 DNA sequence: TGCGCCAGCAGCTTTGAACAGCTCACAGATACGCAGTATTTT. Translation gives CASSFEQLTDTQYF.

The chain couples TRBV19 to TRBJ2-7, with 11 bases matching TRBD1. The V gene's germline CDR1 is LNHDA and CDR2 SQIVND (reference sequence). Losses at the gene ends were 6 bases for V and 3 bases for J; bases not matched to a gene: 4. The CDR3 loop spans 14 amino acids. The CDR3 region is CASSRTGGLYEQYF. CDR3 nucleotide sequence: TGTGCCAGTAGCCGGACAGGGGGCCTCTACGAGCAGTACTTC. Supplemented by reference TRBV19 and TRBJ2-7, the full variable domain reads DGGITQSPKYLFRKEGQNVTLSCEQNLNHDAMYWYRQDPGQGLRLIYYSQIVNDFQKGDIAEGYSVSREKKESFPLTVTSAQKNPTAFYLCASSRTGGLYEQYFGPGTRLTVT.

This clone appeared once. V is TRBV6-5 and J is TRBJ1-2; D is ambiguous. In germline, CDR1 is MNHEY, CDR2 SVGAGI. V lost 6 bases to trimming and J lost 2 bases, with 10 bases between them. This CDR3 contains 13 residues. The CDR3 sequence: CASSPGQNYGYTF. CDR3 nucleotide sequence: TGTGCCAGCAGCCCCGGTCAAAACTATGGCTACACCTTC.

This clone showed up just once. V usage is TRBV19 and J usage is TRBJ1-5, with TRBD1 matching over 8 bases. The CDR3 is 16 residues long. Germline assignment: CDR1 LNHDA and CDR2 SQIVND (reference sequence). The J segment lost 2 bases and the V segment lost 7 bases, leaving 10 bases of the junction unmatched. CDR3 residues: CASNPTGAGGNQPQHF. Written as DNA, the CDR3 is TGTGCCAGTAACCCGACAGGGGCCGGGGGCAATCAGCCCCAGCATTTT.

The chain employs TRBV7-9 and TRBJ2-5; 7 bases fit TRBD1. Trimming removed 11 bases from V and 0 bases from J; junction bases left unmatched: 3. CDR1 is SEHNR and CDR2 is FQNEAQ in the germline V gene (reference sequence). The CDR3 is 12 amino acids. CDR3 coding DNA: TGTGCCGGAGGACAGGACCAAGAGACCCAGTACTTC. Its translation: CAGGQDQETQYF.

The gene calls are TRBV5-1 and TRBJ1-6; D is ambiguous. The CDR3 has 16 residues. The V gene lost 0 bases and the J gene lost 0 bases, with 7 bases spanning the gap. Germline V CDR1 and CDR2: SGHRS, YFSETQ. CDR3 amino acids: CASSLGGSSYNSPLHF. Written as DNA, the CDR3 is TGCGCCAGCAGCTTGGGTGGGAGCTCCTATAATTCACCCCTCCACTTT.

This clone was seen once. This chain connects TRBV24-1 to TRBJ2-2, with 7 bases lining up with TRBD2. The germline V gene has CDR1 KGHDR and CDR2 SFDVKD. CDR3 size: 16 residues. J was trimmed by 6 bases and V by 2 bases; bases with no gene match: 8. CDR3 sequence (DNA): TGTGCCACCAGTGATTCGGCGGCGGGGGTCGCCGGGGAGCTGTTTTTT. Protein product: CATSDSAAGVAGELFF.

This chain uses TRBV5-5 with TRBJ2-5; a weak D match, TRBD1 (5 bases). The V gene lost 4 bases and the J gene lost 4 bases, with 20 bases spanning the gap. The CDR3 is 16 residues long. Germline CDR1 and CDR2: SGHKS and YYEKEE (reference sequence). CDR3 residues: CASSPPPGGRGETQYF. CDR3 coding DNA: TGTGCCAGCAGCCCTCCCCCCGGCGGAAGGGGAGAGACCCAGTACTTC.

The chain has TRBV5-6 and TRBJ1-4; 8 bases fit TRBD1. The germline gives CDR1 SGHDT, CDR2 YYEEEE. With V trimmed by 2 bases and J by 7 bases, 4 bases remained unmatched. The CDR3 has 14 residues. The CDR3 bases are TGTGCCAGCAGCTTTCTACAGGGGGGTGAAAAACTGTTTTTT. Translated: CASSFLQGGEKLFF.

The chain employs TRBV4-2 and TRBJ2-7, with 11 bases lining up with TRBD2. With 1 base clipped from V and 4 bases from J, the junction kept 6 bases outside the gene matches. Germline V gene sequence: CDR1 LGHNA, CDR2 YNFKEQ. The CDR3 consists of 16 residues. The CDR3 here is CASSQASGGPIYEQYF. The CDR3 nucleotides read TGTGCCAGCAGCCAAGCTAGCGGGGGGCCCATTTACGAGCAGTACTTC.

This clone was counted once. This sequence joins TRBV6-5 and TRBJ1-1; no firm D call. Germline V lookup: CDR1 MNHEY, CDR2 SVGAGI. There are 15 residues in the CDR3. Trimming stripped 0 bases from V and 1 base from J, with 9 bases between. DNA for the CDR3: TGTGCCAGCAGTTACTCGCCGGGGAGGAACACTGAAGCTTTCTTT. Its translation: CASSYSPGRNTEAFF.